This T cell receptor (beta chain) comes out of a study of spatial heterogeneity in lung cancer. This clonotype was counted many times. The CDR3 spans 16 residues. Germline CDR1 and CDR2: MDHEN and SYDVKM. The V and J ends lost 5 bases and 1 base, in that order; junction bases with no gene match: 9. Time point denoted: blood at routine non-recurrence follow-up after resection. Frozen PBMC, nontumor lung or tumor provided whole RNA, which was sequenced unsorted. TCRdb redid the calling of the 5' RACE reads with MiXCR, one entry per CDR3 protein. The data show approximately 56,000 distinct CDR3 sequences, with 6.5% to 7.5% seen just once and roughly 35% held by the top ten.

This clonotype originated in a female donor with early-stage non-small cell lung cancer. The chain joins TRBV28 to TRBJ2-7, with 9 bases that match TRBD1. Sequencing used PBMCs, obtained at follow-up. DNA of the CDR3: TGTGCCAGCAGTACTTATTGGACAGGGGTGTCCTACGAGCAGTACTTC. Protein: CASSTYWTGVSYEQYF.